The rows below give T cell receptor beta chains drawn from one sample of a study of blood T cell repertoires in COVID-19. The repertoire was sequenced with immunoSEQ multiplex PCR; TCRdb's copy has only in-frame clones and lacks some. Found here are around 100,000 clones, around nine tenths of them singletons; the top ten hold 5%. The specimen sequenced was peripheral blood. Receptors originate from a human donor in a cohort sampled during active COVID-19. The CDR3 runs from the conserved cysteine through the conserved F or W. Fields, in order: clone size, D gene, V gene, CDR3 protein. D genes are given only for firm matches. Some rows mark clone size as missing; the rest say once, few, many or name a class of expanded clone.

>NA|TRBD2|TRBV18
CASSRVGGSTDTQYF
>NA|TRBD1|TRBV30
CAYQGGGNQPQHF
>NA|NA|TRBV12-2
CASRNIGLAGSWTYEQYF
>NA|TRBD2|TRBV2
CASSKTSGHLYF
>NA|TRBD1|TRBV19
CASRRRSPGTGAATNEKLFF
>once|NA|TRBV28
CASRSGSNTEAFF
>NA|TRBD1|TRBV4-3
CASSLRTGSFSGNTIYF
>NA|NA|TRBV7-2
CASSTGLPQINIQYF
>NA|TRBD2|TRBV27
CASSRTPGLAGMGYNEQFF
>NA|TRBD2|TRBV2
CASRALAGVYEQYF
>NA|NA|TRBV5-1
CASSLDAFGELFF
>NA|TRBD2|TRBV3-1/TRBV3-2
CASSPTSGRVGFTDTQYF
>NA|NA|TRBV11-2
CASRLGGYEQYF
>NA|TRBD1|TRBV13
CASSLGVFGQGAGNTGELFF
>few|TRBD1|TRBV9
CASSERDRGTSPLHF
>NA|TRBD1|TRBV19
CASGTGGSGANVLTF
>NA|TRBD2|TRBV14
CASSPPPAGLAMYF
>NA|NA|TRBV28
CASSSPGRFEQPQHF
>NA|NA|TRBV27
CASSSDSSYEQYF
>NA|TRBD1|TRBV5-4
CASSPRQGRTNEKLFF
>NA|TRBD2|TRBV4-2
CASSVSDRGRDEQYF
>NA|TRBD2|TRBV11-3
CASSATGGGTGELFF
>NA|TRBD1|TRBV7-8
CASSLMGQGGETQYF
>NA|NA|TRBV18
CASSRDRGAGNTIYF
>NA|NA|TRBV5-1
CASSLIGLISGANVLTF
>NA|NA|TRBV4-1
CASSRLQEPYSGNTIYF
>NA|NA|TRBV7-2
CASSDRRQSSSYEQYF
>NA|NA|TRBV28
CASSPPLGAVNIQYF
>NA|TRBD1|TRBV25-1
CASSEYLRTGGYTF
>NA|NA|TRBV5-8
CASSFRGYTGELFF
>NA|NA|TRBV4-2
CASSTGGGFWKVGYTF
>NA|TRBD1|TRBV2
CASRTGQGNSPLHF
>NA|NA|TRBV6-6
CASSYLRDSRTDTQYF
>few|NA|TRBV6-5
CASSHPGVKTQYF
>NA|NA|TRBV19
CASSIFDTGEQYF
>NA|NA|TRBV28
CASTTGGMGYEQYF
>NA|TRBD1|TRBV6-2/TRBV6-3
CASSNGQGSNQPQHF
>NA|TRBD1|TRBV7-6
CASSRTGGPDQPQHF
>NA|TRBD1|TRBV19
CASVKTGTGNTIYF
>NA|NA|TRBV11-3
CASSYRSGNTGELFF
>NA|TRBD2|TRBV19
CASTREAGGELFF
>NA|TRBD1|TRBV5-1
CASSLAPTGTGFTGELFF
>NA|NA|TRBV7-9
CASSPPRVNYEQYF
>NA|NA|TRBV11-2
CASSLGLVAAEQFF
>NA|TRBD1|TRBV4-1
CASSNQQGMSYNEQFF
>NA|TRBD2|TRBV28
CASSLSPGLAAQYEQYF
>NA|NA|TRBV27
CASSPTSQLYNSPLHF
>NA|NA|TRBV6-1
CASSETVSYEQYF
>NA|NA|TRBV9
CASSASTGLAYNEQFF
>NA|NA|TRBV5-1
CASSLVTGIPYEQYF
>NA|TRBD2|TRBV7-2
CASSSQGTSGIEQFF
>NA|TRBD1|TRBV19
CASSISTGINEKLFF
>few|NA|TRBV5-1
CASSLTGSGYTF
>NA|NA|TRBV19
CASSRPGDSPLHF
>NA|NA|TRBV11-3
CASSPNQGREQYF